A selection of T cell receptor beta chains follows, all from one sample in a study of blood T cell repertoires in COVID-19. The protocol was immunoSEQ multiplex PCR, while the TCRdb copy is restricted to in-frame clones and leaves out a portion. The sample gives over 40,000 clones, around 86% of which show up once; around 3% is in the top ten. Input material: peripheral blood. The origin of the receptors is an elderly woman with acute or convalescent COVID-19. Each CDR3 is given with its conserved first and last residue. The D gene is left open where the match is weak. Only part of the rows carry a size: once, few, many, or a class if the clone is expanded.

clone_size d_call j_call v_call cdr3_nt cdr3_aa
- - TRBJ2-5 TRBV7-9 TGTGCCAGCAGCCTACCCCGGCAGGCTAATTGGGAGACCCAGTACTTC CASSLPRQANWETQYF
- - TRBJ1-1 TRBV7-9 TGTGCCATTGGGGGCAGGAACACTGAAGCTTTCTTT CAIGGRNTEAFF
- - TRBJ2-1 TRBV30 TGTGCCTGGAGTGTACTGCAGGGCAATGAGCAGTTCTTC CAWSVLQGNEQFF
- - TRBJ2-5 TRBV5-4 TGTGCCAGCAGCGTGACCGGGACTCCGCTACAAGAGACCCAGTACTTC CASSVTGTPLQETQYF
- TRBD1 TRBJ1-1 TRBV5-1 TGCGCCAGCAGCTTGGAGGGGACAGGGGCGTCCACTGAAGCTTTCTTT CASSLEGTGASTEAFF
- - TRBJ2-5 TRBV11-2 TGTGCCAGCAGCTTAGTTCAGGGTAGGACCCAGTACTTC CASSLVQGRTQYF
- - TRBJ2-7 TRBV18 TGTGCCAGCTCACACCCTACCGTGACCTACGAGCAGTACTTC CASSHPTVTYEQYF
- - TRBJ1-6 TRBV7-8 TGTGCCAGCAGCGCAGACTTCGATAATTCACCCCTCCACTTT CASSADFDNSPLHF
- - TRBJ1-1 TRBV19 TGTGCCAGTAGTATACAGGGGAAGTCCCCAAAAGAAGCTTTCTTT CASSIQGKSPKEAFF
- - TRBJ2-7 TRBV6-5 TGTGCCAGCAGGGTAGCCGCTTCCTACGAGCAGTACTTC CASRVAASYEQYF
- TRBD1 TRBJ2-7 TRBV7-9 TGTGCCAGCAGCCCCAGTGGGACAGGGGCAACGCAGTACTTC CASSPSGTGATQYF
- - TRBJ2-2 TRBV24-1 TGTGCCACCAGTGACTCCCGGACTGGCACCGGGGAGCTGTTTTTT CATSDSRTGTGELFF
- TRBD1 TRBJ2-7 TRBV12-5 TGTGCTAGTGGTCTGGGACAGGGGGCTTACGAGCAGTACTTC CASGLGQGAYEQYF
- - TRBJ1-3 TRBV3-1/TRBV3-2 TGTGCCAGCAGCCCCCGTGGAAACACCATATATTTT CASSPRGNTIYF
once TRBD1 TRBJ1-5 TRBV27 TGTGCCAGCAGTCCCTCAGGGGGCAGGTCCAATCAGCCCCAGCATTTT CASSPSGGRSNQPQHF
once - TRBJ1-3 TRBV30 TGTGCCTGGAATAAGGGAGGATCTGGAAACACCATATATTTT CAWNKGGSGNTIYF
few TRBD2 TRBJ2-2 TRBV2 TGTGCCAGCAGTTACCCAGCGGGGGGGCCGCTCGACACCGGGGAGCTGTTTTTT CASSYPAGGPLDTGELFF
- TRBD1 TRBJ1-5 TRBV25-1 TGTGCCAGCAGTGAAACAGGGGTTCAGCCCCAGCATTTT CASSETGVQPQHF
- TRBD1 TRBJ1-2 TRBV27 TGTGCCAGCAGTTTATCTGGGACAGGGGACGGCTACACCTTC CASSLSGTGDGYTF